The subject of this entry is one T cell receptor beta chain. As handled by the study authors: Scientists estimated how many nucleated cells there were by amplifying reference gene primers. The assay was immunoSEQ multiplex PCR, and TCRdb's table has in-frame clones only and misses some. V and J calls and clone size follow that table, whereas D and trimming were derived from the DNA. Here the sample spans some 98,000 clones, about 80% being singletons. The data were taken from a study of blood T cell repertoires in COVID-19. Study-wide background: Specimens from acute and convalescent COVID-19 originated in the United States, Italy and Spain. T cells, B-cell-depleted T cells, or PBMCs supplied cDNA or gDNA.

This receptor was obtained from a human donor in a cohort sampled during active COVID-19. The specimen sequenced was peripheral blood.

CDR3 protein: CASSTRQRNTEAFF. The CDR3, as DNA: TGTGCCAGCTCCACCCGACAGCGGAACACTGAAGCTTTCTTT. The chain employs TRBV18 and TRBJ1-1, with a weak D call TRBD1 (5 bases). The ends were cut back, 6 bases at V and 1 base at J, with 12 bases in the middle. The CDR3 contains 14 residues. Looked up from germline, CDR1 is KGHSH and CDR2 is LQKENI.